The 21 T cell receptor beta chains below come from one sample, sequenced in a study of blood T cell repertoires in COVID-19. Method: immunoSEQ multiplex PCR; TCRdb's copy keeps in-frame clones and lacks some. The table lists more than 20,000 clones, about 88% of them singletons, with 20% to 30% in the top ten. The sample consisted of peripheral blood. These receptors originate from a human donor with active COVID-19. The donor label of this sample is uncertain.

The chain employs TRBV5-4 and TRBJ2-5; 11 bases match TRBD2. The ends lost 0 bases at V and 0 bases at J; junction bases unmatched: 4. This CDR3 has 17 residues. The germline V gene has CDR1 SGHNT and CDR2 YYREEE (reference sequence). CDR3 sequence (DNA): TGTGCCAGCAGCTTGGGCGGGACTAGCGGATACCAAGAGACCCAGTACTTC. Amino acid sequence: CASSLGGTSGYQETQYF.

This chain joins TRBV28 and TRBJ1-1, with D unresolved. Germline V lookup: CDR1 MDHEN, CDR2 SYDVKM. This CDR3 contains 14 residues. V shed 2 bases and J shed 6 bases, with 13 bases lying between them. The CDR3 protein is CASSLDLARAEAFF. The CDR3 DNA reads TGTGCCAGCAGTTTAGATCTAGCTCGCGCTGAAGCTTTCTTT.

The V and J genes are TRBV2 and TRBJ2-1; possible D gene TRBD1, 6 bases. The CDR3 totals 16 residues. Deletions cut 5 bases from V and 3 bases from J, with 17 bases between. Germline CDR1 and CDR2: SNHLY and FYNNEI. The CDR3 reads CASSLNRVSLYNEQFF. The CDR3 nucleotides read TGTGCCAGCAGTCTAAACAGGGTGAGCCTCTACAATGAGCAGTTCTTC.

This sequence joins TRBV5-1 and TRBJ2-5; D uncertain. Germline V gene lookup returns CDR1 SGHRS and CDR2 YFSETQ. The V and J ends lost 2 bases and 5 bases respectively, with 13 bases between them. This CDR3 is 14 amino acids long. DNA of the CDR3: TGCGCCAGCAGCTTCTTAGACTCTACGGAGACCCAGTACTTC. It translates to CASSFLDSTETQYF.

J is TRBJ2-7 and V is TRBV7-8; 7 bases are shared with TRBD2. The germline V gene encodes CDR1 SGHVS and CDR2 FQNEAQ. The V and J ends lost 7 bases and 0 bases, in that order; junction bases with no gene match: 9. The CDR3 runs to 15 residues. CDR3 protein: CASTRAGGSSYEQYF. DNA of the CDR3: TGTGCCAGCACTCGAGCCGGGGGGAGCTCCTACGAGCAGTACTTC.

The chain carries TRBV6-2 or TRBV6-3 and TRBJ2-1, with 7 bases matching TRBD1. The CDR3 is 15 amino acids. V trimming: 3 bases; J trimming: 8 bases; junction bases outside the gene matches: 10. CDR1 is MNHEY, CDR2 SVGEGT, per germline. The CDR3 DNA follows: TGTGCCAGCAGTTATGGGACAGCCCCTTACTATGAGCAGTTCTTC. Encoded protein: CASSYGTAPYYEQFF.

The chain employs TRBV11-2 and TRBJ2-7; TRBD2 agrees at 14 bases. Germline assignment: CDR1 SGHAT and CDR2 FQNNGV. Losses at the gene ends were 3 bases for V and 0 bases for J; bases not matched to a gene: 4. The CDR3 sequence is 17 residues long. The CDR3 loop is CASSFRTSGGNSYEQYF. DNA for the CDR3: TGTGCCAGCAGCTTCCGGACTAGCGGGGGGAACTCCTACGAGCAGTACTTC.

The chain recombines TRBV7-3 with TRBJ2-1; no clear D gene. In germline, CDR1 is SGHTA, CDR2 FQGTGA. The CDR3 has 13 residues. The V and J ends lost 2 bases and 6 bases respectively, with 8 bases between them. CDR3 DNA: TGTGCCAGCAGCTTACCCATCCCCAATGAGCAGTTCTTC. It encodes CASSLPIPNEQFF.

The V gene is TRBV9, the J gene TRBJ2-2; a possible D gene is TRBD2 (5 bases). CDR3 length: 16 amino acids. CDR1 SGDLS and CDR2 YYNGEE come from the germline V gene. The ends were cut back, 6 bases at V and 6 bases at J, with 21 bases in the middle. CDR3 bases: TGTGCCAGCACCAAGGATAGCGCCCAAAGGGCCGGGGAGCTGTTTTTT. Translating it yields CASTKDSAQRAGELFF.

The chain uses TRBV27 and TRBJ2-7, with TRBD1 matching 10 bases. J was trimmed by 2 bases and V by 10 bases; bases with no gene match: 2. The germline V gene has CDR1 MNHEY and CDR2 SMNVEV (reference sequence). The CDR3 extends over 12 amino acids. CDR3 amino acids: CATGQGAYEQYF. In DNA form, the CDR3 reads TGTGCCACCGGACAGGGGGCCTACGAGCAGTACTTC.

The chain joins TRBV7-2 to TRBJ2-7; 8 nucleotides agree with TRBD2. This CDR3 is 14 amino acids long. The junction had 2 bases not matched to a gene; V was cut back by 3 bases and J by 1 base. The germline gives CDR1 SGHTA, CDR2 FQGNSA. The CDR3 DNA is TGTGCCAGCAGCTTGGGCGGGGGGTCCTACGAGCAGTACTTC. Translation gives CASSLGGGSYEQYF.

This chain connects TRBV11-2 to TRBJ2-1, with D maybe TRBD1 (5 bases). CDR3 length: 12 amino acids. CDR1 and CDR2 (germline): SGHAT, FQNNGV. Trimming took 1 base from V and 8 from J, leaving 6 bases between them. The CDR3 region has the DNA TGTGCCAGCAGCTTAGGGGGCGATGAGCAGTTCTTC. As protein: CASSLGGDEQFF.

The chain joins TRBV20-1 to TRBJ2-7, with TRBD2 matching over 12 bases. V gave up 3 bases and J gave up 6 bases; unmatched junction bases: 6. The CDR3 extends over 14 amino acids. Germline V gives CDR1 DFQATT, CDR2 SNEGSKA (reference sequence). The CDR3 reads CSASRLAGVGEQYF. The CDR3 DNA reads TGCAGTGCTAGTCGACTAGCGGGAGTAGGCGAGCAGTACTTC.

The rearrangement links TRBV19 to TRBJ2-6; D may be TRBD1 (5 bases). The CDR3 consists of 15 residues. The germline V gene encodes CDR1 LNHDA and CDR2 SQIVND (reference sequence). V shed 7 bases and J shed 0 bases, with 10 bases lying between them. CDR3 residues: CASKKGDSGANVLTF. DNA for the CDR3: TGTGCCAGTAAGAAAGGGGACTCTGGGGCCAACGTCCTGACTTTC.

The rearrangement joins TRBV5-8 to TRBJ1-2; D is undetermined. The V and J ends lost 1 base and 7 bases respectively, with 11 bases between them. The CDR3 has 13 amino acids. Germline lookup yields CDR1 SGHTS and CDR2 YDEGEE. CDR3 in amino acids: CASSLYGEGGYTF. Here the CDR3 DNA reads TGTGCCAGCAGCTTGTACGGGGAGGGTGGCTACACCTTC.

The chain has TRBV5-6 and TRBJ2-3; 12 positions agree with TRBD2. The germline gives CDR1 SGHDT, CDR2 YYEEEE. This CDR3 spans 18 amino acids. Losses at the gene ends were 1 base for V and 8 bases for J; bases not matched to a gene: 14. This CDR3 reads CASSLMGGRLAGGLTQYF. In DNA, the CDR3 is TGTGCCAGCAGCTTGATGGGCGGGCGGCTAGCGGGAGGGCTTACGCAGTATTTT.

V usage is TRBV5-8 and J usage is TRBJ1-5, with a weak D call TRBD1 (5 bases). CDR1 is SGHTS, CDR2 YDEGEE, per germline. This CDR3 is built from 15 residues. V was shortened by 2 bases and J by 2 bases, with 11 bases between the two germline ends. Here the CDR3 DNA reads TGTGCCAGCAGCTTTGGGGGGATTGGCAATCAGCCCCAGCATTTT. This encodes CASSFGGIGNQPQHF.

V and J are TRBV7-8 and TRBJ2-7; TRBD2 agrees at 7 bases. The CDR3 runs to 15 residues. The V and J ends lost 2 bases and 3 bases, in that order; junction bases with no gene match: 7. From germline, CDR1 is SGHVS and CDR2 FQNEAQ. The CDR3 protein is CASSLLKRDRYEQYF. The CDR3 DNA sequence: TGTGCCAGCAGCTTATTGAAGCGGGACCGCTACGAGCAGTACTTC.

This clone was recorded once. The rearrangement joins TRBV2 to TRBJ2-7; TRBD1 matches at 7 bases. The CDR3 runs 14 residues. With V trimmed by 3 bases and J by 4 bases, 6 bases remained unmatched. Germline values: CDR1 SNHLY, CDR2 FYNNEI. CDR3 DNA sequence: TGTGCCAGCAGTGAGGGACAGCGGACGTACGAGCAGTACTTC. Translating it yields CASSEGQRTYEQYF.

This rearrangement joins TRBV7-9 to TRBJ2-3, with 9 nucleotides matching TRBD2. The CDR3 extends over 16 amino acids. Trimming took 0 bases from V and 4 from J; bases not matched to a gene: 5. Germline V gene sequence: CDR1 SEHNR, CDR2 FQNEAQ (reference sequence). The CDR3 sequence: CASSLAISGSSDTQYF. The CDR3 nucleotides are TGTGCCAGCAGCTTAGCGATTAGCGGGAGTTCAGATACGCAGTATTTT.

The rearrangement uses TRBV10-1 and TRBJ2-5, with 7 bases lining up with TRBD1. Germline loops: CDR1 WNHNN, CDR2 SYGVQD (reference sequence). The junction had 3 bases not matched to a gene; V was cut back by 3 bases and J by 5 bases. This CDR3 is built from 13 residues. The CDR3 coding sequence is TGCGCCAGCAGTGACTTCAGGGGGGAGACCCAGTACTTC. Translating it yields CASSDFRGETQYF.